This TCR beta chain stems from a study of OX40 agonist ivuxolimab in advanced cancers. About the study: Three patients, one with hepatocellular carcinoma and two with cutaneous melanoma, achieved partial responses.

Study-wide results and limits: CD4+ and CD8+ blood T cells expanded clonally by week 6 at 0.1 to 3.0 mg/kg.

The method was immunoSEQ multiplex PCR; TCRdb's version includes in-frame clones alone and lacks a portion of them. This sample has about 100,000 clones; approximately 89% occur once, and the top ten carry around 0.16%. The CDR3 extends over 15 amino acids. Trimming removed 7 bases from V and 8 bases from J, with 23 bases in between. Per the germline V gene, CDR1 is MNHEY and CDR2 is SMNVEV (reference sequence). This clone has only one observation. No antigen is known for it. The source is an adult with an advanced solid tumor such as melanoma, head and neck, liver or kidney cancer. Here the sequenced sample was CD4+ or CD8+ T cells sorted from blood, taken in a trial of the OX40 agonist ivuxolimab. This sequence joins TRBV27 and TRBJ1-1; D is perhaps TRBD1 (5 bases). Here the CDR3 reads CASTPRAAGVPEAFF. In DNA, the CDR3 is TGTGCCAGCACTCCTAGGGCCGCGGGGGTGCCAGAAGCTTTCTTT.